What follows are 2 T cell receptor beta chains derived from one specimen sequenced in a study of cytomegalovirus exposure and HLA in healthy donors. The PCR ran on 60 Vbeta and 13 Jbeta primers. Sequencing was performed with immunoSEQ multiplex PCR; in TCRdb, only in-frame clones are kept and a portion is missing. The sample includes approximately 110,000 clones, roughly 71% of them seen just once. Sequenced sample: PBMCs. The receptors were gathered from a man aged 40-50 years in good health and CMV-seropositive.

V usage is TRBV5-1 and J usage is TRBJ2-3; tentatively, D is TRBD2 (6 bases). Germline V gives CDR1 SGHRS, CDR2 YFSETQ. V dropped 0 bases and J dropped 0 bases, with 11 bases sitting between them. CDR3 length equals 16 residues. The DNA for the CDR3 is TGCGCCAGCAGCTTGGGTATACTAGCAAGCACAGATACGCAGTATTTT. As protein: CASSLGILASTDTQYF.

The rearrangement joins TRBV6-5 to TRBJ2-5; 7 positions match TRBD2. The CDR3 is 15 amino acids. Germline-derived CDR1 and CDR2 are MNHEY and SVGAGI. Unmatched junction bases numbered 7, after V lost 4 bases and J lost 2 bases. The CDR3 loop is CASSSLGREQETQYF. CDR3 coding DNA: TGTGCCAGCAGTTCCCTTGGGCGGGAGCAAGAGACCCAGTACTTC.